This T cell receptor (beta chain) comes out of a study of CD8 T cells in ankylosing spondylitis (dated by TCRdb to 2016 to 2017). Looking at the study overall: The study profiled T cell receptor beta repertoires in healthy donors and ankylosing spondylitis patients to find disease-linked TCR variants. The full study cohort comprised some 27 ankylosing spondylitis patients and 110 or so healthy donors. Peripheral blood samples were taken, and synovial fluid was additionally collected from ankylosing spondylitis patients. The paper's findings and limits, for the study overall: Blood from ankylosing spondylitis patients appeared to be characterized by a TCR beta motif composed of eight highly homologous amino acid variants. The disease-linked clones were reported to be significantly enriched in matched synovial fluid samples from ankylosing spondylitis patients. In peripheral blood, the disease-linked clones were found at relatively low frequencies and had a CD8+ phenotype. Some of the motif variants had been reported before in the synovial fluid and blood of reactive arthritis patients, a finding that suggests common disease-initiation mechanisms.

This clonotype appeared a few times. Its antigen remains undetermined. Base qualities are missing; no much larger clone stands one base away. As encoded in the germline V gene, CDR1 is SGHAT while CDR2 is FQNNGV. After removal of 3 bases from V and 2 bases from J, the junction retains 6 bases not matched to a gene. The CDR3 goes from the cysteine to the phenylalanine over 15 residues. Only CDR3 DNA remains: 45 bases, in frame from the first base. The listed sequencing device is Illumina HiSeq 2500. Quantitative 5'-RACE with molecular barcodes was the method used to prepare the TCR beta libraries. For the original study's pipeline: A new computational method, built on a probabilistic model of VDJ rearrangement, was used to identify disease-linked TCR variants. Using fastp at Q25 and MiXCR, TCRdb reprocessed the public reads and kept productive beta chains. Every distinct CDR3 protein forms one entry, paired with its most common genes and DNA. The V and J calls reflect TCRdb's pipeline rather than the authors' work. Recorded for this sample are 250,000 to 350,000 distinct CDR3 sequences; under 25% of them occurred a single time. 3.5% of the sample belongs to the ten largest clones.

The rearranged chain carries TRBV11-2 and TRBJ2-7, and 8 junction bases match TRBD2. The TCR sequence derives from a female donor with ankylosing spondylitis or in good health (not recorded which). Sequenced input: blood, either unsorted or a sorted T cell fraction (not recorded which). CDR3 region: CASSFRTSGTYEQYF. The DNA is TGTGCCAGCAGCTTCAGAACTAGCGGAACCTACGAGCAGTACTTC.